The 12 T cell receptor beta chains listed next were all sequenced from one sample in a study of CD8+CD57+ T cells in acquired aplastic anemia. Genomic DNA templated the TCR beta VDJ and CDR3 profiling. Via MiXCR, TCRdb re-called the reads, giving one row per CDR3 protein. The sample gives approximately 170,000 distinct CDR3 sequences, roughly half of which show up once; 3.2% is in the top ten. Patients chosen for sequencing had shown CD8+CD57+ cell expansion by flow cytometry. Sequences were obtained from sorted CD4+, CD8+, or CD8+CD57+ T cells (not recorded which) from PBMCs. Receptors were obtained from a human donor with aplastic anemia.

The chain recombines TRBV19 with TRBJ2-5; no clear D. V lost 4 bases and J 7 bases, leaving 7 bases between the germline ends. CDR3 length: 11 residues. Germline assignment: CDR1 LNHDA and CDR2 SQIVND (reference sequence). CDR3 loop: CASSNFGTQYF. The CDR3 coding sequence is TGTGCCAGTAGTAATTTTGGGACCCAGTACTTC.

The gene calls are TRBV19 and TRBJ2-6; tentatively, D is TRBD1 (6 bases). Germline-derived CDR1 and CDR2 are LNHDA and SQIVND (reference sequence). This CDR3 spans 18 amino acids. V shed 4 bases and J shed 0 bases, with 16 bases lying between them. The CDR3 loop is CASSSGAGARSGANVLTF. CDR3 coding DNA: TGTGCCAGTAGTAGTGGGGCAGGGGCACGCTCTGGGGCCAACGTCCTGACTTTC.

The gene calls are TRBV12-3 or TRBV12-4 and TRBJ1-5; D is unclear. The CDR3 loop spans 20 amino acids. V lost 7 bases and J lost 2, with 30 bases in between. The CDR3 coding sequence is TGTGCCAGCACGAGGCGACCACCTAACCACCGGTTGTATGGCAATCAGCCCCAGCATTTT. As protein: CASTRRPPNHRLYGNQPQHF.

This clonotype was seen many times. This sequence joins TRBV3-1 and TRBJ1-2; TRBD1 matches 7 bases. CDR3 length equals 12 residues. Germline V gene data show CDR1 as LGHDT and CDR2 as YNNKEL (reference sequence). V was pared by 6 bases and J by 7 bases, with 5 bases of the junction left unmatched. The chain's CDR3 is CASRQQGFGYTF. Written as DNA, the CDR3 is TGTGCCAGCAGACAACAGGGGTTTGGCTACACCTTC. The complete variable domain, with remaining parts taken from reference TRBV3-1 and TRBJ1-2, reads DTAVSQTPKYLVTQMGNDKSIKCEQNLGHDTMYWYKQDSKKFLKIMFSYNNKELIINETVPNRFSPKSPDKAHLNLHINSLELGDSAVYFCASRQQGFGYTFGSGTRLTVV.

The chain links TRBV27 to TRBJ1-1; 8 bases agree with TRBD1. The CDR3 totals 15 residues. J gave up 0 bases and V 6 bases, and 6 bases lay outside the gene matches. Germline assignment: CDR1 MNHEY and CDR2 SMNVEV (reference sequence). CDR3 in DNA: TGTGCCAGCAGCCGGGACAGGAGAATGAACACTGAAGCTTTCTTT. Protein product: CASSRDRRMNTEAFF.

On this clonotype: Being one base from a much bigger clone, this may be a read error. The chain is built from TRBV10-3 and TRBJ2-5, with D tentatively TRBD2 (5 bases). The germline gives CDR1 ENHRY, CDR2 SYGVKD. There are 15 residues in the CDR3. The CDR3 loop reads CASSFLWTLQETQYF. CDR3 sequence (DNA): TGTGCCAGCAGTTTCCTCTGGACTCTACAAGAGACCCAGTACTTC.

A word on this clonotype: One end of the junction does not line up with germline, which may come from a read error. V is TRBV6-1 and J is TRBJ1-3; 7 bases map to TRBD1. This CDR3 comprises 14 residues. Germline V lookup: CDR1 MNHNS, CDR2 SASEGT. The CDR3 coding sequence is TGTGCCAGCAGTACCGGGACAGTTGGAAACGCCATATATTTT. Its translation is CASSTGTVGNAIYF.

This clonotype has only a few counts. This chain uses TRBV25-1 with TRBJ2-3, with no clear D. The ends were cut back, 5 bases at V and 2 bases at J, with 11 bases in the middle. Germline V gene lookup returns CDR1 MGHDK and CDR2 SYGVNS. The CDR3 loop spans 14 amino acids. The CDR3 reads CASSLPLITDTQYF. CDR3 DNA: TGTGCCAGCAGTCTCCCCCTAATCACAGATACGCAGTATTTT.

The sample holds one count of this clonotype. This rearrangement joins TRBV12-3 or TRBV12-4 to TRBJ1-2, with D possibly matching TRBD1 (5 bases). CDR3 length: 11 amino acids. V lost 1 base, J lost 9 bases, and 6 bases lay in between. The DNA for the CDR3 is TGTGCCAGCAGTTTAGGGGGGAGCTACACCTTC. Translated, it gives CASSLGGSYTF.

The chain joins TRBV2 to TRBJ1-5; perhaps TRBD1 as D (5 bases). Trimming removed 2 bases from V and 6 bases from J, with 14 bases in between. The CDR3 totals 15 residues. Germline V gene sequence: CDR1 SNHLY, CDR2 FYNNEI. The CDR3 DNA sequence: TGTGCCAGCAGTGAAAGCAGGGTATGGGGTCAGCCCCAGCATTTT. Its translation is CASSESRVWGQPQHF.

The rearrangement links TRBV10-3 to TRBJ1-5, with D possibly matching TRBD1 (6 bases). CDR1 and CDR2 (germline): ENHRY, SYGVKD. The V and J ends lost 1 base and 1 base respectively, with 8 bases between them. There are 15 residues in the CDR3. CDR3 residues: CAISEYTGSNQPQHF. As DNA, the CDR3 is TGTGCCATCAGTGAGTATACAGGGAGCAATCAGCCCCAGCATTTT.

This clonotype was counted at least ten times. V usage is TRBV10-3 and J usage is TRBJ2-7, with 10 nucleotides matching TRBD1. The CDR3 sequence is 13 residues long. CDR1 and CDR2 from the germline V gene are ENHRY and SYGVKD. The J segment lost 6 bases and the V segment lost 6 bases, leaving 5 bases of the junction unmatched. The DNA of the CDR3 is TGTGCCATCAGCGGGACAGGGGATAGCGAGCAGTACTTC. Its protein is CAISGTGDSEQYF.